A single sample gave rise to the 29 T cell receptor beta chains below, sequenced in a study of cytomegalovirus exposure and HLA in healthy donors. Vbeta (60) and Jbeta (13) primers were used in the PCR. Sequencing used immunoSEQ multiplex PCR; TCRdb keeps in-frame clones, though not all of them. The sample shows fewer than 90,000 clones, roughly 77% of them seen only once. Sequencing was done on a sample of PBMCs. The receptors originated from a woman aged 40 to 49 in good health and CMV-seropositive.

This chain connects TRBV5-6 to TRBJ1-1; 8 positions match TRBD1. Germline CDR1 is SGHDT and CDR2 is YYEEEE. Germline trimming cut 2 bases from V and 1 base from J; bases unmatched to any gene: 1. The CDR3 length is 14 residues. CDR3: CASSLQGGNTEAFF. In DNA form, the CDR3 reads TGTGCCAGCAGCTTACAGGGGGGGAACACTGAAGCTTTCTTT.

The gene calls are TRBV29-1 and TRBJ1-2; tentatively, D is TRBD1 (5 bases). Trimming took 4 bases from V and 6 from J, leaving 18 bases between them. The CDR3 consists of 14 residues. Per the germline V gene, CDR1 is SQVTM and CDR2 is ANQGSEA. The CDR3, as DNA: TGCAGCGTTGGGGGCTCGGGTCAGGTCGATGGCTACACCTTC. The encoded protein is CSVGGSGQVDGYTF.

The rearrangement links TRBV15 to TRBJ2-4, with TRBD2 as a possible D gene (7 bases). Trimming removed 3 bases from V and 7 bases from J, with 16 bases in between. CDR1 LNHNV and CDR2 YYDKDF come from the germline V gene (reference sequence). The length of the CDR3 is 15 residues. CDR3 bases: TGTGCCACCAGCAGGGGGGGGCTAGCGGTGAACATTCAGTACTTC. Residues: CATSRGGLAVNIQYF.

The chain links TRBV14 to TRBJ2-7; TRBD1 matches at 11 bases. V shed 3 bases and J 0 bases; nucleotides not matched to a gene: 1. The CDR3 has 15 amino acids. Germline-derived CDR1 and CDR2 are SGHDN and FVKESK. The CDR3 sequence is CASSHGTGGSYEQYF. The CDR3, as DNA: TGTGCCAGCAGCCATGGGACAGGGGGCTCCTACGAGCAGTACTTC. The whole variable domain, remainder taken from reference TRBV14 and TRBJ2-7, is EAGVTQFPSHSVIEKGQTVTLRCDPISGHDNLYWYRRVMGKEIKFLLHFVKESKQDESGMPNNRFLAERTGGTYSTLKVQPAELEDSGVYFCASSHGTGGSYEQYFGPGTRLTVT.

The chain uses TRBV5-4 and TRBJ2-1; TRBD2 aligns across 8 bases. J lost 8 bases, V lost 4 bases, and 14 bases had no gene match. The CDR3 length is 16 residues. Germline values: CDR1 SGHNT, CDR2 YYREEE (reference sequence). CDR3 sequence: CASSGAGRAQIDEQFF. CDR3 DNA: TGTGCCAGCAGCGGGGCCGGGAGGGCCCAAATCGATGAGCAGTTCTTC.

V and J are TRBV7-9 and TRBJ2-6, with D possibly TRBD2 on 5 matching bases. V lost 1 base and J 4 bases, leaving 11 bases between the germline ends. Per the germline V gene, CDR1 is SEHNR and CDR2 is FQNEAQ (reference sequence). The CDR3 covers 16 residues. The CDR3 spells CASSLVVDFGANVLTF. CDR3 DNA: TGTGCCAGCAGCTTAGTTGTGGACTTCGGGGCCAACGTCCTGACTTTC.

This clone was observed a few times. Here the CDR3 reads CASSSVGTGTYEQYF. DNA for the CDR3: TGTGCCAGCAGTTCGGTTGGGACAGGCACCTACGAGCAGTACTTC. V is TRBV28 and J is TRBJ2-7; 8 bases map to TRBD1. The trim removed 4 bases at V and 2 bases at J, leaving 7 bases unmatched. Germline V lookup: CDR1 MDHEN, CDR2 SYDVKM. The CDR3 runs 15 residues.

The chain uses TRBV27 and TRBJ1-5; no reliable D call. Germline V gene data show CDR1 as MNHEY and CDR2 as SMNVEV (reference sequence). This CDR3 comprises 13 residues. Trimming removed 4 bases at V and 6 bases at J, with 10 bases between. This CDR3 is CASSSGHGQPQHF. CDR3 coding DNA: TGTGCCAGCAGTTCGGGTCATGGTCAGCCCCAGCATTTT.

With regard to this clone: Compared with germline, one end of the junction differs, possibly owing to a read error. V is TRBV7-7 and J is TRBJ2-5; D perhaps matches TRBD2 (5 bases). This CDR3 contains 14 residues. Germline V lookup: CDR1 SSHAT, CDR2 FNYEAQ (reference sequence). CDR3 amino acids: CASSLALGQETQYF. In nucleotides, the CDR3 is TGTGCTAGCAGCTTAGCGCTCGGCCAAGAGACCCAGTACTTC.

This chain joins TRBV7-6 and TRBJ2-7, with D tentatively TRBD2 (6 bases). The V end lost 4 bases, the J end lost 4 bases, and 20 bases lay between the germline ends. Germline-derived CDR1 and CDR2 are SGHVS and FNYEAQ. The CDR3 is made up of 16 amino acids. The chain's CDR3 is CASSSAGRAGTYEQYF. Written as DNA, the CDR3 is TGTGCCAGCAGCTCCGCAGGTCGGGCTGGGACTTACGAGCAGTACTTC.

This clone was observed a handful of times. The rearrangement uses TRBV27 and TRBJ1-1; 7 bases match TRBD1. Trimming took 5 bases from V and 4 from J; bases not matched to a gene: 10. Per germline, CDR1 MNHEY and CDR2 SMNVEV (reference sequence). The CDR3 loop spans 15 amino acids. This CDR3 is CASSQRQGLRTEAFF. The CDR3 coding sequence is TGTGCCAGCAGTCAACGACAGGGTTTGCGCACTGAAGCTTTCTTT.

The rearrangement uses TRBV28 and TRBJ2-1, with TRBD2 as a possible D gene (5 bases). Looked up from germline, CDR1 is MDHEN and CDR2 is SYDVKM. The CDR3 covers 12 residues. V lost 3 bases, J lost 6 bases, and 6 bases lay in between. CDR3 loop: CASSLSGNEQFF. In DNA, the CDR3 is TGTGCCAGCAGTTTGAGCGGCAATGAGCAGTTCTTC.

The J gene is TRBJ2-1, the V gene TRBV19, with D possibly matching TRBD1 (6 bases). The CDR3 is 13 amino acids. Per germline, CDR1 LNHDA and CDR2 SQIVND (reference sequence). The V and J ends lost 3 bases and 3 bases respectively, with 6 bases between them. CDR3 loop: CASSMGHYNEQFF. The CDR3, as DNA: TGTGCCAGTAGTATGGGACACTACAATGAGCAGTTCTTC.

The V and J genes are TRBV12-5 and TRBJ1-1; D is perhaps TRBD1 (5 bases). V lost 1 base, J lost 0 bases, and 9 bases lay in between. The CDR3 loop spans 15 amino acids. The germline CDR1 and CDR2 sequences are LGHNT and FRNRAP. The CDR3 sequence: CASGLDRSLNTEAFF. CDR3 DNA: TGTGCTAGTGGTTTGGACAGGAGCTTGAACACTGAAGCTTTCTTT. The entire variable domain, with the rest obtained from reference TRBV12-5 and TRBJ1-1, is as follows: DARVTQTPRHKVTEMGQEVTMRCQPILGHNTVFWYRQTMMQGLELLAYFRNRAPLDDSGMPKDRFSAEMPDATLATLKIQPSEPRDSAVYFCASGLDRSLNTEAFFGQGTRLTVV.

For this clone: The germline gene is not matched at one end of the junction; a read error may be the cause. For the CDR3, the DNA is TGTGCTAGCAGCTTATACCAGGGGCCCGCCTACGAGCAGTACTTC. Its translation: CASSLYQGPAYEQYF. This sequence joins TRBV7-7 and TRBJ2-7; TRBD1 might be the D (6 bases). Germline V gene sequence: CDR1 SSHAT, CDR2 FNYEAQ (reference sequence). The CDR3 is made up of 15 amino acids.

The genes are TRBV2 and TRBJ2-2, with TRBD2 identical over 11 bases. There are 16 residues in the CDR3. Germline values: CDR1 SNHLY, CDR2 FYNNEI. Trimming cost V 3 bases and J 4 bases; bases outside gene matches: 4. CDR3 residues: CASSDGLAGGTGELFF. CDR3 DNA sequence: TGTGCCAGCAGTGATGGCCTAGCGGGAGGCACCGGGGAGCTGTTTTTT.

This chain links TRBV5-6 with TRBJ1-5; D is uncertain. The germline V gene has CDR1 SGHDT and CDR2 YYEEEE. V dropped 4 bases and J dropped 4 bases, with 9 bases sitting between them. This CDR3 comprises 13 residues. The CDR3 coding sequence is TGTGCCAGCAGCCACAGAGCTAATCAGCCCCAGCATTTT. Amino acid sequence: CASSHRANQPQHF.

The rearrangement joins TRBV5-6 to TRBJ2-7; the match to TRBD1 covers 7 bases. V lost 4 bases to trimming and J lost 2 bases; unmatched junction nucleotides: 6. The CDR3 is 14 residues long. CDR1 and CDR2 from the germline V gene are SGHDT and YYEEEE. CDR3 DNA: TGTGCCAGCAGCCCACAGGGGATTCCCTACGAGCAGTACTTC. Protein sequence: CASSPQGIPYEQYF. Full variable domain (missing parts from reference TRBV5-6 and TRBJ2-7): DAGVTQSPTHLIKTRGQQVTLRCSPKSGHDTVSWYQQALGQGPQFIFQYYEEEERQRGNFPDRFSGHQFPNYSSELNVNALLLGDSALYLCASSPQGIPYEQYFGPGTRLTVT.

Worth noting for this clone: An end of the junction differs from the germline gene, which may be a read error. The chain uses TRBV18 and TRBJ1-1; D is uncertain. CDR1 and CDR2 from the germline V gene are KGHSH and LQKENI. The length of the CDR3 is 14 residues. The CDR3 protein is CASSPHPGNTEAFF. CDR3 DNA sequence: TGTGCCAGCTCTCCACACCCAGGGAACACTGAAGCTTTCTTT.

About this clone itself: One end of the junction fails to match germline, which may point to a read error. Other DNA sequences in this sample translate to the same CDR3. The chain employs TRBV7-7 and TRBJ2-5, with D possibly being TRBD2 (7 bases). Germline CDR1 and CDR2: SSHAT and FNYEAQ (reference sequence). CDR3 length: 16 residues. CDR3 residues: CASSLGVRGGQETQYF. Written as DNA, the CDR3 is TGTGCTAGCAGCTTAGGGGTGAGGGGGGGGCAAGAGACCCAGTACTTC.

J is TRBJ1-4 and V is TRBV28; D is possibly TRBD1 (5 bases). Per germline, CDR1 MDHEN and CDR2 SYDVKM. This CDR3 is 14 amino acids long. V lost 5 bases, J lost 8 bases, and 15 bases lay in between. The DNA for the CDR3 is TGTGCCAGCAGTCCACCTGGGGCGGGGGAAAAACTGTTTTTT. This encodes CASSPPGAGEKLFF.

This clone was seen only a few times. The chain has TRBV29-1 and TRBJ1-2; 10 bases match TRBD1. This CDR3 region has 14 residues. Germline CDR1 and CDR2: SQVTM and ANQGSEA. V gave up 7 bases and J gave up 6 bases; unmatched junction bases: 11. This CDR3 reads CSASPGQGMDGYTF. CDR3 coding DNA: TGCAGCGCCTCTCCGGGACAGGGGATGGATGGCTACACCTTC.

The V gene is TRBV9, the J gene TRBJ1-1, with a tentative D call TRBD1 (5 bases). The germline gives CDR1 SGDLS, CDR2 YYNGEE. Deletions cut 4 bases from V and 4 bases from J, with 17 bases between. This CDR3 contains 15 residues. The CDR3 bases are TGTGCCAGCAGCACCCAAGGGGACGGGAGCACTGAAGCTTTCTTT. Protein sequence: CASSTQGDGSTEAFF.

This clone occurred a few times. The rearrangement links TRBV6-5 to TRBJ2-7, with 15 positions matching TRBD2. The CDR3 totals 15 residues. The germline gives CDR1 MNHEY, CDR2 SVGAGI. The ends lost 6 bases at V and 5 bases at J; junction bases unmatched: 5. CDR3 loop: CASSTGTSGRNEQYF. CDR3 coding DNA: TGTGCCAGCAGCACCGGGACTAGCGGGAGGAACGAGCAGTACTTC.

A single count supports this clone. This sequence joins TRBV6-1 and TRBJ2-1, with 12 positions matching TRBD2. The CDR3 contains 16 residues. V shed 4 bases and J 7 bases; nucleotides not matched to a gene: 8. Germline lookup yields CDR1 MNHNS and CDR2 SASEGT. CDR3 protein: CASSGLAGAGVNEQFF. DNA of the CDR3: TGTGCCAGCAGTGGACTAGCGGGAGCAGGGGTGAATGAGCAGTTCTTC.

This clone appeared a single time. The rearrangement uses TRBV5-6 and TRBJ1-2; no clear D. The CDR3 consists of 13 residues. Germline CDR1 is SGHDT and CDR2 is YYEEEE. Trimming took 6 bases from V and 2 from J, leaving 11 bases between them. CDR3 in amino acids: CASTGQLNYGYTF. In DNA, the CDR3 is TGTGCCAGCACGGGTCAATTGAACTATGGCTACACCTTC. Supplemented by reference TRBV5-6 and TRBJ1-2, the full variable domain reads DAGVTQSPTHLIKTRGQQVTLRCSPKSGHDTVSWYQQALGQGPQFIFQYYEEEERQRGNFPDRFSGHQFPNYSSELNVNALLLGDSALYLCASTGQLNYGYTFGSGTRLTVV.

The J gene is TRBJ2-1, the V gene TRBV5-1, with 10 bases lining up with TRBD2. The CDR3 loop spans 16 amino acids. With 4 bases clipped from V and 8 bases from J, the junction kept 12 bases outside the gene matches. Germline assignment: CDR1 SGHRS and CDR2 YFSETQ. The chain's CDR3 is CASSLYERGGVDEQFF. CDR3 nucleotide sequence: TGCGCCAGCAGCCTCTATGAGCGGGGGGGCGTCGATGAGCAGTTCTTC.

J is TRBJ2-7 and V is TRBV28; 8 nucleotides line up with TRBD2. V dropped 6 bases and J dropped 2; count of bases not matched to a gene: 12. The CDR3 is 16 amino acids. Looked up from germline, CDR1 is MDHEN and CDR2 is SYDVKM. The CDR3 nucleotides are TGTGCCAGCAGCGTCCTTAGCGGGGCCGCTCCCTACGAGCAGTACTTC. Its translation: CASSVLSGAAPYEQYF.

The CDR3 bases are TGTGCCAGCAGCTCTTCCCATGGGAGGGCCTACGAGCAGTACTTC. It specifies CASSSSHGRAYEQYF. The rearrangement uses TRBV11-3 and TRBJ2-7, with 7 bases identical to TRBD2. Germline V lookup: CDR1 SGHNT, CDR2 YENEEA. This CDR3 region has 15 residues. J was trimmed by 2 bases and V by 4 bases; bases with no gene match: 8.